These T cell receptor beta chains were read from a single sample in a study of blood T cell repertoires in COVID-19. Here immunoSEQ multiplex PCR was the method, and the copy in TCRdb shows in-frame clones only, minus some. The profile shows about 34,000 clones, about 80% of them singletons. The sample consisted of peripheral blood. Receptors were obtained from a man of 80 years or more with acute or convalescent COVID-19. CDR3s include the opening cysteine and the closing phenylalanine or tryptophan. Fields, in order: D gene, J gene, clone size, V gene, CDR3 length, CDR3 DNA, CDR3 protein. The D gene is left open where the match is weak. Size values are once, few and many counts, or a class for expanded clones, and some rows have none.

>NA|TRBJ1-2|NA|TRBV4-1|16
TGCGCCAGCAGCCAAGCGGGTACGGGAGGTAACTATGGCTACACCTTC
CASSQAGTGGNYGYTF
>TRBD2|TRBJ2-5|NA|TRBV5-4|16
TGTGCCAGCAGCTTGAGCCTAGCGGGGGGGCCAGAGACCCAGTACTTC
CASSLSLAGGPETQYF
>NA|TRBJ2-7|NA|TRBV18|17
TGTGCCAGCTCACCAACCAAGGGCTCCCTAGCAAACTACGAGCAGTACTTC
CASSPTKGSLANYEQYF
>NA|TRBJ1-2|once|TRBV5-1|14
TGCGCCACTCGACCACCGACGGGTAACTATGGCTACACCTTC
CATRPPTGNYGYTF
>TRBD1|TRBJ1-5|NA|TRBV6-5|13
TGTGCCAGCAGGGGACAGGCCAATCAGCCCCAGCATTTT
CASRGQANQPQHF
>TRBD1|TRBJ2-2|NA|TRBV4-1|18
TGCGCCAGCAGCCGCGGGCCGACAGGGTCTAAGGGTGCCGGGGAGCTGTTTTTT
CASSRGPTGSKGAGELFF
>NA|TRBJ2-4|few|TRBV6-1|16
TGTGCCAGCAGTGAATCTCCAGGGGTGACCAAAAACATTCAGTACTTC
CASSESPGVTKNIQYF
>TRBD1|TRBJ2-7|NA|TRBV4-1|12
TGCGCCAGCGCCCGGACAGGAAGCGAGCAGTACTTC
CASARTGSEQYF
>NA|TRBJ2-7|NA|TRBV7-9|11
TGTGCCAGCAGCTTAGACAGGACACCTCACTTC
CASSLDRTPHF
>NA|TRBJ1-1|once|TRBV29-1|13
TGCAGCGGACTAGCGACCTTAAACACTGAAGCTTTCTTT
CSGLATLNTEAFF
>NA|TRBJ1-2|few|TRBV6-1|13
TGTGCCAGCAGTGAGTCCAGGGTGGGTGGCTACACCTTC
CASSESRVGGYTF